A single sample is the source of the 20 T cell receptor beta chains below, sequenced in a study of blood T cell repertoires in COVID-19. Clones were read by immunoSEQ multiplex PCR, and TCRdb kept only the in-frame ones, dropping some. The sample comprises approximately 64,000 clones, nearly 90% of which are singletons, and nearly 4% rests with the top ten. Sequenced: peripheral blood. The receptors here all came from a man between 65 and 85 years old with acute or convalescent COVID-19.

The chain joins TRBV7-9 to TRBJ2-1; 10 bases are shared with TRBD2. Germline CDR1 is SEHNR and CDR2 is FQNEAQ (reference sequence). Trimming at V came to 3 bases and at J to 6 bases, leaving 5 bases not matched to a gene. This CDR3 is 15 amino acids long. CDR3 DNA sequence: TGTGCCAGCAGCTTGAGCGGGGGGGCCCCCAATGAGCAGTTCTTC. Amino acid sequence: CASSLSGGAPNEQFF.

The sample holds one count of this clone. CDR3 in amino acids: CASTLRAGTVYGYTF. CDR3 DNA: TGTGCCAGCACCTTACGGGCCGGGACAGTTTATGGCTACACCTTC. This rearrangement joins TRBV6-5 to TRBJ1-2, with 7 bases aligning to TRBD1. The germline V gene has CDR1 MNHEY and CDR2 SVGAGI. The CDR3 length is 15 residues. The trim removed 7 bases at V and 5 bases at J, leaving 13 bases unmatched.

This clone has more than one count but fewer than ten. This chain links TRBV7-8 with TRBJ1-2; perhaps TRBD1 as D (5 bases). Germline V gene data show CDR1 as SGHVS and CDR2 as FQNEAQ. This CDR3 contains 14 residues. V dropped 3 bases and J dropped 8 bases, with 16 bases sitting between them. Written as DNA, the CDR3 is TGTGCCAGCAGCTTCCGGACAAGCTTGGAGGGCTACACCTTC. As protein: CASSFRTSLEGYTF.

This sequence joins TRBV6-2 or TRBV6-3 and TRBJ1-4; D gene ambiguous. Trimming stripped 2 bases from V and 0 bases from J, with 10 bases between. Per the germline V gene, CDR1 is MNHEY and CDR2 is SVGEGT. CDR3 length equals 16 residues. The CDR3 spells CASSYPLRSTNEKLFF. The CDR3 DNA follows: TGTGCCAGCAGTTACCCCCTACGGTCAACTAATGAAAAACTGTTTTTT.

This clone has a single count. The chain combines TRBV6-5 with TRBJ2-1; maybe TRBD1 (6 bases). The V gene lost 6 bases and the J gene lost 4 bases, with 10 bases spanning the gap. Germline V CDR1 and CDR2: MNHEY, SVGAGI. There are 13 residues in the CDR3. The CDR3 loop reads CASRPGQYNEQFF. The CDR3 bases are TGTGCCAGCAGACCGGGACAATACAATGAGCAGTTCTTC.

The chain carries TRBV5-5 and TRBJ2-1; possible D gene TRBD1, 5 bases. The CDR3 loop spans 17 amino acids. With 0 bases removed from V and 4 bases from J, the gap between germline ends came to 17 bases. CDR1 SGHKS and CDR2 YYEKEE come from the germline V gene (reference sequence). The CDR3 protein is CASSLDLDRQRYNEQFF. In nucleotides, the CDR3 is TGTGCCAGCAGCTTGGATCTGGATCGACAGAGATACAATGAGCAGTTCTTC.

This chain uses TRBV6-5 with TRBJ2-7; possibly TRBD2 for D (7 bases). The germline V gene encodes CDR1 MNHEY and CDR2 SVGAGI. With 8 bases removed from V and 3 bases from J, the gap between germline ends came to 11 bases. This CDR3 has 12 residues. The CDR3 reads CASRGGIYEQYF. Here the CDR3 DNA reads TGTGCCAGCCGCGGGGGCATCTACGAGCAGTACTTC.

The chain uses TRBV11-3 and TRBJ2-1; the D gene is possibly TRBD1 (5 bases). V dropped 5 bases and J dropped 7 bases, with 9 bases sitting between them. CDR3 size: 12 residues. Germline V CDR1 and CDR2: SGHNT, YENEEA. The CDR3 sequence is CASSTRVNEQFF. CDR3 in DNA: TGTGCCAGCAGCACCAGGGTAAATGAGCAGTTCTTC.

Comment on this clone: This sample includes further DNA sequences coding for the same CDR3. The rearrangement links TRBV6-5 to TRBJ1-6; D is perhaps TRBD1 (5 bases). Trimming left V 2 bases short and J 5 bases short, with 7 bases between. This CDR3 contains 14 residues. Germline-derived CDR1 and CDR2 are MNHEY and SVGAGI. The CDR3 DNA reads TGTGCCAGCAGTTACACGGGGGATAATTCACCCCTCCACTTT. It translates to CASSYTGDNSPLHF.

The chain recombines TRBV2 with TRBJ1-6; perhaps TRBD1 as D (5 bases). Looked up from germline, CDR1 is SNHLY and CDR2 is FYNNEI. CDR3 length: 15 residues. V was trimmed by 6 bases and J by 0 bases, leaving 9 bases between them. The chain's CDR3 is CASSGTSSYNSPLHF. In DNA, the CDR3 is TGTGCCAGCAGCGGGACTAGCTCCTATAATTCACCCCTCCACTTT.

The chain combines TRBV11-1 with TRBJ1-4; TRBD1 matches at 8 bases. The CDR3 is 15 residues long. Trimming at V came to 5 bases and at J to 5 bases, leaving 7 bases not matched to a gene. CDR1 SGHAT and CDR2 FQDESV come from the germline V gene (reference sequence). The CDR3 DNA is TGTGCCAGCAGCCCGAGAGGACAGGGAAATGAAAAACTGTTTTTT. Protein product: CASSPRGQGNEKLFF.

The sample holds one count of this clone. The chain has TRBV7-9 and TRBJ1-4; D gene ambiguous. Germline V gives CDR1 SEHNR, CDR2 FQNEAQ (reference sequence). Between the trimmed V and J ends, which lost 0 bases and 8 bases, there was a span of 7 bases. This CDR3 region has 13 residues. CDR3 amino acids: CASSLAPGEKLFF. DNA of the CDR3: TGTGCCAGCAGCTTAGCGCCGGGAGAAAAACTGTTTTTT. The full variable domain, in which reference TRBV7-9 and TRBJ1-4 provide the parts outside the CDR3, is DTGVSQNPRHKITKRGQNVTFRCDPISEHNRLYWYRQTLGQGPEFLTYFQNEAQLEKSRLLSDRFSAERPKGSFSTLEIQRTEQGDSAMYLCASSLAPGEKLFFGSGTQLSVL.

CDR3 sequence: CASSPEARGLLNYGYTF. The DNA of the CDR3 is TGCGCCAGCAGCCCGGAAGCCAGGGGGCTCCTTAACTATGGCTACACCTTC. This rearrangement joins TRBV4-3 to TRBJ1-2; 8 bases map to TRBD1. CDR1 is LGHNA, CDR2 YSLEER, per germline. Germline trimming cut 4 bases from V and 1 base from J; bases unmatched to any gene: 11. This CDR3 has 17 residues.

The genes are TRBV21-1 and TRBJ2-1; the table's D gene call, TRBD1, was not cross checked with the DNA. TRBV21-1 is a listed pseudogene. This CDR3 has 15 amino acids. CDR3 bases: TGTGCCAGCAGCAAAGGAGATCAGGGTGGCAATGAGCAGTTCTTC. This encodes CASSKGDQGGNEQFF.

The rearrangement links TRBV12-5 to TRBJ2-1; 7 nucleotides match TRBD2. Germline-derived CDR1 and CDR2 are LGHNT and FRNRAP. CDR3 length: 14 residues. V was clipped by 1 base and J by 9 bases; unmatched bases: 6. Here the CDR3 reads CASGLETSRFEQFF. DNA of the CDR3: TGTGCTAGTGGTTTGGAGACTAGCCGCTTTGAGCAGTTCTTC. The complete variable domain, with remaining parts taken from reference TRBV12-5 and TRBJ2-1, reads DARVTQTPRHKVTEMGQEVTMRCQPILGHNTVFWYRQTMMQGLELLAYFRNRAPLDDSGMPKDRFSAEMPDATLATLKIQPSEPRDSAVYFCASGLETSRFEQFFGPGTRLTVL.

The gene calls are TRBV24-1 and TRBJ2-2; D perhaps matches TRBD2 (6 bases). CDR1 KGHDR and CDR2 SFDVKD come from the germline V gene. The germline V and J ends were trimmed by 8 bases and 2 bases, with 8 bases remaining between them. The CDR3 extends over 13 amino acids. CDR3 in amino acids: CATTGTNTGELFF. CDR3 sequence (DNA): TGTGCCACCACCGGGACTAACACCGGGGAGCTGTTTTTT.

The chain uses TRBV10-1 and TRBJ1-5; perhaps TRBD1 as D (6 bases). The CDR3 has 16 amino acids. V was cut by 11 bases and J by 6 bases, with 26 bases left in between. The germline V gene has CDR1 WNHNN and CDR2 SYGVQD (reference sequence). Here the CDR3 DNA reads TGCGCCTCCGCGGGTGGCGACGGCGACAGGTGTCAGCCCCAGCATTTT. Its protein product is CASAGGDGDRCQPQHF.

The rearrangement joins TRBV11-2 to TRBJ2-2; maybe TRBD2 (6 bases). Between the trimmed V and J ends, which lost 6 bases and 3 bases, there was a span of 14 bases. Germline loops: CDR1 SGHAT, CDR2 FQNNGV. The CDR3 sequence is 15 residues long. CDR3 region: CASRRPGDYTGELFF. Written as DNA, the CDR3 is TGTGCCAGCAGGCGACCCGGGGACTACACCGGGGAGCTGTTTTTT.

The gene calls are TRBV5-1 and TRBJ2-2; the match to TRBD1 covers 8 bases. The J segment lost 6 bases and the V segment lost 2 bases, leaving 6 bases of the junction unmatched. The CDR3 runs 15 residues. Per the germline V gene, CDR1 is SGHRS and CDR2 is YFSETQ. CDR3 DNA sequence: TGCGCCAGCAGCTTCATTCAGGGGGCGTCCGGGGAGCTGTTTTTT. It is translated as CASSFIQGASGELFF.

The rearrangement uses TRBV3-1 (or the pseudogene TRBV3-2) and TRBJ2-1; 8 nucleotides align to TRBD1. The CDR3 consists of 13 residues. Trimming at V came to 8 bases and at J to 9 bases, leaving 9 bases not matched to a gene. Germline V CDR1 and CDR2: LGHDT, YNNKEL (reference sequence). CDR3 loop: CASSRTGNAEQFF. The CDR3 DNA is TGTGCCAGCTCCCGGACAGGGAACGCTGAGCAGTTCTTC.